This TCR beta chain was observed in a study of CD8 T cells in Susac syndrome. Reverse transcription of about 0.5 to 1 ug RNA was carried out with random hexamers. By means of immunoSEQ multiplex PCR, TCR beta CDR3 spanning 54 Vbeta and 13 Jbeta underwent amplification. Using its own MiXCR run on the immunoSEQ multiplex PCR reads, TCRdb lists one record per CDR3 protein. This table holds roughly 120,000 distinct CDR3 sequences, more than 85% found once. The CDR3 is made up of 17 amino acids. The germline V gene has CDR1 SGHDT and CDR2 YYEEEE. V lost 4 bases, J lost 1 base, and 20 bases lay in between. The CD8+ and CD4+ T cells were isolated magnetically using a negative isolation approach, whereas the TEMRA cells were enriched by FACS.

This TCR derives from a human donor with multiple sclerosis. The sample comprised CD4+ T cells from PBMCs. The rearrangement links TRBV5-6 to TRBJ1-1; possible D gene TRBD1, 5 bases. In nucleotides, the CDR3 is TGTGCCAGCAGCCGAACTGATAGGACATTAAGGAACACTGAAGCTTTCTTT. Protein: CASSRTDRTLRNTEAFF.